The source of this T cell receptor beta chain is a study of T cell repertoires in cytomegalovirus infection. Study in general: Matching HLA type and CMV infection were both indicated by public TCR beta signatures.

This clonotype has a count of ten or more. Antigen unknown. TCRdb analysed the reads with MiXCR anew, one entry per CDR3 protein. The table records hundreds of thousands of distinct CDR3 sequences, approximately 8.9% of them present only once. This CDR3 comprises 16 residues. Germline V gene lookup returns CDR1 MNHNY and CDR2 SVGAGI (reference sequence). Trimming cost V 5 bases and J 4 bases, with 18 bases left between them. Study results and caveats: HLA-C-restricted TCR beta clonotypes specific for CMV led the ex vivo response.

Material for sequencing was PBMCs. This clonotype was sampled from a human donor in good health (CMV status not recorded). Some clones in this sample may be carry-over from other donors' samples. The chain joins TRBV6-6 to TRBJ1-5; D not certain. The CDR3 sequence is CASSTVAIPGNQPQHF. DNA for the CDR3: TGTGCCAGCAGTACAGTGGCCATTCCGGGGAATCAGCCCCAGCATTTT.